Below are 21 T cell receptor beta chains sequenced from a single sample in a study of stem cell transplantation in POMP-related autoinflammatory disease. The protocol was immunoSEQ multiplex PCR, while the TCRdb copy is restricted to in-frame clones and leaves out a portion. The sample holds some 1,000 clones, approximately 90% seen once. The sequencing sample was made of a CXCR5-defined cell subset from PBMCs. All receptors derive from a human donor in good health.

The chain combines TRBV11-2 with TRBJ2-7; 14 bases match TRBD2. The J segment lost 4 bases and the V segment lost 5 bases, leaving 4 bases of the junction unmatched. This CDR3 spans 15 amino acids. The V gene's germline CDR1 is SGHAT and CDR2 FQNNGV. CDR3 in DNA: TGTGCCAGCAGCCTAGGACTAGCGGGGGGTTACGAGCAGTACTTC. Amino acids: CASSLGLAGGYEQYF. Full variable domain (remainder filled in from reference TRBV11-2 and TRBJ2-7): EAGVAQSPRYKIIEKRQSVAFWCNPISGHATLYWYQQILGQGPKLLIQFQNNGVVDDSQLPKDRFSAERLKGVDSTLKIQPAKLEDSAVYLCASSLGLAGGYEQYFGPGTRLTVT.

DNA of the CDR3: TGTGCCAACAAGGAGGTTGGCACAGATACGCAGTATTTT. This gives the protein CANKEVGTDTQYF. The J gene is TRBJ2-3, the V gene TRBV5-4; D perhaps matches TRBD2 (5 bases). This CDR3 comprises 13 residues. Trimming stripped 9 bases from V and 1 base from J, with 12 bases between. The germline CDR1 and CDR2 sequences are SGHNT and YYREEE (reference sequence). The full variable domain, in which reference TRBV5-4 and TRBJ2-3 provide the parts outside the CDR3, is ETGVTQSPTHLIKTRGQQVTLRCSSQSGHNTVSWYQQALGQGPQFIFQYYREEENGRGNFPPRFSGLQFPNYSSELNVNALELDDSALYLCANKEVGTDTQYFGPGTRLTVL.

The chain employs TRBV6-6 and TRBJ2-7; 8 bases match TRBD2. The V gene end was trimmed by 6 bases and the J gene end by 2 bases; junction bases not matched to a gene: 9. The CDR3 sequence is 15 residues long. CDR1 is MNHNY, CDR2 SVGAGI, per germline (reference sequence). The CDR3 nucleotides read TGTGCCAGCAGCCTCCCGGGAGGGTCCCCCTACGAGCAGTACTTC. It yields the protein CASSLPGGSPYEQYF.

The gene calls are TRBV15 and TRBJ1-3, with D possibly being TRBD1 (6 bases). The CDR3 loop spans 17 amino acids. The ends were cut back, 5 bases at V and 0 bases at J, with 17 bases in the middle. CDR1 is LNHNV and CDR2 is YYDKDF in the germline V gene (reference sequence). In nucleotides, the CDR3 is TGTGCCACCAGCCCGTTAGGGGGACAACTCTCTGGAAACACCATATATTTT. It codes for CATSPLGGQLSGNTIYF. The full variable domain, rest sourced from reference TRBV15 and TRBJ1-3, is DAMVIQNPRYQVTQFGKPVTLSCSQTLNHNVMYWYQQKSSQAPKLLFHYYDKDFNNEADTPDNFQSRRPNTSFCFLDIRSPGLGDTAMYLCATSPLGGQLSGNTIYFGEGSWLTVV.

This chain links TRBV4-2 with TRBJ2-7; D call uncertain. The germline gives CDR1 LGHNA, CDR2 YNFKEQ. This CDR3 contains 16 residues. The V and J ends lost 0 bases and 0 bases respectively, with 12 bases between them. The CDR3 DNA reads TGTGCCAGCAGCCAAGATTTGTACGATAGCTCCTACGAGCAGTACTTC. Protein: CASSQDLYDSSYEQYF.

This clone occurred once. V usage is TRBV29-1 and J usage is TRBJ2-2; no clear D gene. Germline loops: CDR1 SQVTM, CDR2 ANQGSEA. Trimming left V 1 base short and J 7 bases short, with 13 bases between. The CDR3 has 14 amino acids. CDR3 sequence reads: CSVEGGRLVGELFF. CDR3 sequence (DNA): TGCAGCGTTGAAGGGGGTAGGCTCGTCGGGGAGCTGTTTTTT.

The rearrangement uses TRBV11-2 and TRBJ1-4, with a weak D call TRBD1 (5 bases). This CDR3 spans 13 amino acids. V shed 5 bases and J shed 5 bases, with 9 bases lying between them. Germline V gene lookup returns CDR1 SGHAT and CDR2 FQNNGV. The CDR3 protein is CASSMWGNEKLFF. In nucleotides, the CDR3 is TGTGCCAGCAGCATGTGGGGGAATGAAAAACTGTTTTTT.

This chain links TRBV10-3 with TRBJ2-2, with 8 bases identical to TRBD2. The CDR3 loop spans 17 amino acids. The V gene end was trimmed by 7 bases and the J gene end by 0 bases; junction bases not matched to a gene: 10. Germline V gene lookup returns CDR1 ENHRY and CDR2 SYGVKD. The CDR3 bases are TGTGCCATCACCTCCACAAATAGCGGGGCGAACACCGGGGAGCTGTTTTTT. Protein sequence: CAITSTNSGANTGELFF.

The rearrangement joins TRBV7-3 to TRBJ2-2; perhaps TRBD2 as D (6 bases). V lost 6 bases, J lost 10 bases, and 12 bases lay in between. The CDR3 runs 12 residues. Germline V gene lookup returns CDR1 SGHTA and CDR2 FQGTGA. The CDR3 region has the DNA TGTGCCAGCAGACGGCCGGGAGAGGAGCTGTTTTTT. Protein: CASRRPGEELFF.

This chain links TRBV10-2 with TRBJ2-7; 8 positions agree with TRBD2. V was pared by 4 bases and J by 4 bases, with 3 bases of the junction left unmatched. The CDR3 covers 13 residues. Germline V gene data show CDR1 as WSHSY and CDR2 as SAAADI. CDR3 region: CASSALAGYEQYF. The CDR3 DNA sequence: TGCGCCAGCAGTGCTCTAGCGGGTTACGAGCAGTACTTC.

The CDR3 sequence: CASSKQGWYNSPLHF. CDR3 nucleotide sequence: TGTGCCAGTAGTAAGCAGGGTTGGTATAATTCACCCCTCCACTTT. V usage is TRBV19 and J usage is TRBJ1-6, with D maybe TRBD1 (5 bases). The germline V gene has CDR1 LNHDA and CDR2 SQIVND (reference sequence). The V gene lost 4 bases and the J gene lost 4 bases, with 11 bases spanning the gap. The CDR3 is 15 residues long.

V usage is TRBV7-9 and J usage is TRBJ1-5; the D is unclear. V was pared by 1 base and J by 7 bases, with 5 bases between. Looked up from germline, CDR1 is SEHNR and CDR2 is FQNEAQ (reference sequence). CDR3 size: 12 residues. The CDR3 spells CASSLVSQPQHF. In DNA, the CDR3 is TGTGCCAGCAGCTTAGTCTCCCAGCCCCAGCATTTT.

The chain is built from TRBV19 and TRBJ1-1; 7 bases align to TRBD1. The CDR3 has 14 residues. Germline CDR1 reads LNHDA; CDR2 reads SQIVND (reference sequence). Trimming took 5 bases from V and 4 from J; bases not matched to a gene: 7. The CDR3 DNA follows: TGTGCCAGTAGTTCCACAGGGGTGCGCACTGAAGCTTTCTTT. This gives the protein CASSSTGVRTEAFF.

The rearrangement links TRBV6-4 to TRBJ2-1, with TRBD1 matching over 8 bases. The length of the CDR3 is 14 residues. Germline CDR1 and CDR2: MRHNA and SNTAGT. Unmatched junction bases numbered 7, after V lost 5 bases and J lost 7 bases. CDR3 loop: CASSKDRVANEQFF. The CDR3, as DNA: TGTGCCAGCAGTAAGGACAGGGTGGCTAATGAGCAGTTCTTC.

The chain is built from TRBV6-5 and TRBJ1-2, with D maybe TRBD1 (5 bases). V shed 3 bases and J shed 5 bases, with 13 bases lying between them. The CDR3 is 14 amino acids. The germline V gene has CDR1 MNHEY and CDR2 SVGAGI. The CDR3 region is CASSYNSREYGYTF. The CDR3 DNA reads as TGTGCCAGCAGTTATAATTCCAGGGAGTATGGCTACACCTTC.

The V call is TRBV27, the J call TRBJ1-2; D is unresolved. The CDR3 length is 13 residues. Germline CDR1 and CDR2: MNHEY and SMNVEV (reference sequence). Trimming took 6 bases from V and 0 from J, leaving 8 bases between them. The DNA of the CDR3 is TGTGCCAGCAGCCACACAGCTAACTATGGCTACACCTTC. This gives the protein CASSHTANYGYTF.

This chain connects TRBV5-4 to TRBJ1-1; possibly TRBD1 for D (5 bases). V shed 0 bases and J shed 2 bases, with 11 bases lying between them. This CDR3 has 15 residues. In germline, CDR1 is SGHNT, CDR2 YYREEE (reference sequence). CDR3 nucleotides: TGTGCCAGCAGCTTGGGGGCGACAGACAACACTGAAGCTTTCTTT. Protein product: CASSLGATDNTEAFF.

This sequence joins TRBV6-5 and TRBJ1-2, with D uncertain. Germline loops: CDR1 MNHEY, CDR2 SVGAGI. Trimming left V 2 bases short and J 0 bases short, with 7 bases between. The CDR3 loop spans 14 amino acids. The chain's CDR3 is CASSYDPANYGYTF. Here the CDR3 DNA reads TGTGCCAGCAGTTACGACCCGGCTAACTATGGCTACACCTTC.

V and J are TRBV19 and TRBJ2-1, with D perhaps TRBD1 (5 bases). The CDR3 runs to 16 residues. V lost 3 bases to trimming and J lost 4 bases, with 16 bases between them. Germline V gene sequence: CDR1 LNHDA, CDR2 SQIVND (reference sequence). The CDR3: CASSIQGPITYNEQFF. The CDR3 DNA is TGTGCCAGTAGTATTCAGGGCCCTATAACGTACAATGAGCAGTTCTTC.

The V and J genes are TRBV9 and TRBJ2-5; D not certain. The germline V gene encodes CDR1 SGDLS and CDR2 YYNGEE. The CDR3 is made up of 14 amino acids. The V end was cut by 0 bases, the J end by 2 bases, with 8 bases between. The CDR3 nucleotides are TGTGCCAGCAGCGTAGGTTGGCTTCAAGAGACCCAGTACTTC. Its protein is CASSVGWLQETQYF.

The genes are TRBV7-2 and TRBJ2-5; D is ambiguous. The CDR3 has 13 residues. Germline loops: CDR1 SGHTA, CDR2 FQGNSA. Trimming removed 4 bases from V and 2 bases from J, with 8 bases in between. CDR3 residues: CASSWRIQETQYF. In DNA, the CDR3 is TGTGCCAGCAGCTGGCGGATACAAGAGACCCAGTACTTC.